This TCR beta chain came from a study of T cell responses to AZD1222 COVID-19 vaccine. As regards this clone: Its specificity is unknown.

Assay: immunoSEQ multiplex PCR; the TCRdb copy retains only in-frame clones and omits some. The table has 80,000 to 100,000 clones, about 86% seen once. Study conclusions and caveats: After the peak T cell response, and only then, were repertoires sampled. Clonal diversity was possibly underestimated, and the donors were mostly white British, with more females. Spike regions recognized by vaccine-associated CD4 TCRs spanned the protein, led by 160-218 and 743-854.

The CDR3 is 15 amino acids. Germline V gene lookup returns CDR1 SGHKS and CDR2 YYEKEE (reference sequence). Deletions cut 2 bases from V and 5 bases from J, with 16 bases between. The clonotype comes from an adult who received the AZD1222 COVID-19 vaccine. The rearrangement links TRBV5-5 to TRBJ2-5, with D tentatively TRBD1 or TRBD2 (5 bases each). The specimen comprised peripheral blood, sampled 28 days after the second AZD1222 dose. CDR3 DNA sequence: TGTGCCAGCAGCTTACCAGGGACCTGGGGGGAGACCCAGTACTTC. Amino acid sequence: CASSLPGTWGETQYF.